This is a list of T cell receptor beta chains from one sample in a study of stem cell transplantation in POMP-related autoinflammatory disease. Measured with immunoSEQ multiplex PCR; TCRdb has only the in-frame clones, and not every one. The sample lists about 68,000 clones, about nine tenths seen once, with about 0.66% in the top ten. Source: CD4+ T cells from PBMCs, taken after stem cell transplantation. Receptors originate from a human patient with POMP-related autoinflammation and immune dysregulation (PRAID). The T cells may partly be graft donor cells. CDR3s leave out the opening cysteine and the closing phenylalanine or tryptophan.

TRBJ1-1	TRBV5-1	ASSLGGDTEAF
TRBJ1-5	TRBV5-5	ASSLNGIGDQPQH
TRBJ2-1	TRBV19	ASRSSTSGLSYNEQF
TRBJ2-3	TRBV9	ASSVGSGRADTQY
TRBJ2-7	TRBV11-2	ASSRGTSGSYEQY
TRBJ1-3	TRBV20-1	SALNGNTIY
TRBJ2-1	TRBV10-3	AISESSSNYNEQF
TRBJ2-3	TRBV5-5	ASSSPAGGGTDTQY
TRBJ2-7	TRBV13	ASSLAGRSSYEQY
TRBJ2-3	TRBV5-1	ASSLSTASTDTQY
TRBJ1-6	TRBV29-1	SVMEGTAYNSPLH
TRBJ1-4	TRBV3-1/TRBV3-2	ASSQGTFNRGEKLF
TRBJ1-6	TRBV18	ASSPWAASNSPLH
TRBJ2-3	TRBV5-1	ASSSERGPTDTQY
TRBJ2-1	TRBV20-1	SARDYNEQF
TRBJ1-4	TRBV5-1	ASSLIGTMNEKLF
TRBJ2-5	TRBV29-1	SVDLAGETQY
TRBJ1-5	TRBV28	ASSLIWGTHQPQH
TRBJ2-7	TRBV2	ASKRAYEQY
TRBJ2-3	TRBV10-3	AISVMDTQY
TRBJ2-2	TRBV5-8	ASSPERGSDTGELF
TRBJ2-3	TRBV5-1	ASSHGYTTGGLGTDTQY
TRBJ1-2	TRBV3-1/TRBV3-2	ASSQVSAHYGYT
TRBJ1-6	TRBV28	ASPLEGADGNSPLH
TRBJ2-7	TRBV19	ASSMASGREQY
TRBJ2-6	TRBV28	ASSFIGTVFYSGANVLT
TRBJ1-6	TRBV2	ASSEEKTYNSPLH
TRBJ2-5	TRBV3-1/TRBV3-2	ASSQDYRRQETQY
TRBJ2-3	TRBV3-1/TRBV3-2	ASSPSGGGDYTQY
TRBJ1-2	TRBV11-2	ASSEGDYGYT
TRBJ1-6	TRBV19	ASSPRRGMSHSPLH
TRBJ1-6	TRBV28	ASSLSPGGTYNSPLH
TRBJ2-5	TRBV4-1	ASSSIAGGGETQY
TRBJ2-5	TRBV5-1	ASSPLSSGGWKTQY
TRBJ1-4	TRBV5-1	ASSIGQGNEKLF
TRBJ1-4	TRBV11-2	ASSLVQGVLF
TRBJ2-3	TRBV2	ASSDGREPDTQY
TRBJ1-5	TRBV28	ASSRLDQPQH
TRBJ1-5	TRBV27	ASSDDFTGYRPQH
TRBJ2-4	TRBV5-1	ASSLEAGNIQY
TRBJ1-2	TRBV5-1	ASSTRQGEWGYT
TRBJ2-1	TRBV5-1	ASSPGAMRRGYNEQF
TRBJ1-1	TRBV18	ASSPGGPNTEAF
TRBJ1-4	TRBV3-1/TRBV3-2	ASSRNRAPNEKLF
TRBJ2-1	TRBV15	ATSRDPASPTYGYEQF
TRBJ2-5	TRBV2	ASSGEWETQY
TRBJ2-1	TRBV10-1	ASSEDASSYNEQF
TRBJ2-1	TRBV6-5	ASSYKGQGF